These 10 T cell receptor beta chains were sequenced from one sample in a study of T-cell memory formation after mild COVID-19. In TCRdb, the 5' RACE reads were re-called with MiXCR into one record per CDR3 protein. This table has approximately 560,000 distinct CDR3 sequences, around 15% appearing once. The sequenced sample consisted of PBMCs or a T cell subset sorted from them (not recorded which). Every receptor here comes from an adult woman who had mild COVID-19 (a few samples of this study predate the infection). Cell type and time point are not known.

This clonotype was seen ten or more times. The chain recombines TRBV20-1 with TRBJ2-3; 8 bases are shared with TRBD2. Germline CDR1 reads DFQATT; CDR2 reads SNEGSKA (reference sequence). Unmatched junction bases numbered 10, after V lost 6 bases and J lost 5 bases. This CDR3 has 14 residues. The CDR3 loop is CSAPISGALDTQYF. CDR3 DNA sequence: TGCAGTGCCCCTATTAGCGGGGCATTAGATACGCAGTATTTT.

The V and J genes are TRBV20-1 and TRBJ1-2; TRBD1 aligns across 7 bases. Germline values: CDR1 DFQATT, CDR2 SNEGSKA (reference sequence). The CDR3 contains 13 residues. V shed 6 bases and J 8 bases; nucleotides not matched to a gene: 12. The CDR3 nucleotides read TGCAGTGCCTCAGGGGGGCCGTCCGAGGGCTACACCTTC. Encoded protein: CSASGGPSEGYTF.

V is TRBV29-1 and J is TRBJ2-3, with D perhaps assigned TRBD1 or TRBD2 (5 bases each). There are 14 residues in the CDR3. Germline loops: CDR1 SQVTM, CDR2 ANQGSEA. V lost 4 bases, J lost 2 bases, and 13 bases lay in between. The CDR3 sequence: CSVGAGGPTDTQYF. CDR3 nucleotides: TGCAGCGTTGGGGCTGGGGGACCCACAGATACGCAGTATTTT.

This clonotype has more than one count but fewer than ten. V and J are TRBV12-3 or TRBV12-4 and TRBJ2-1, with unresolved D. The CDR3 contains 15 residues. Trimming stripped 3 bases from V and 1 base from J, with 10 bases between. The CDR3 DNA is TGTGCCAGCAGTTTCGGTCATATTTCCTACAATGAGCAGTTCTTC. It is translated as CASSFGHISYNEQFF.

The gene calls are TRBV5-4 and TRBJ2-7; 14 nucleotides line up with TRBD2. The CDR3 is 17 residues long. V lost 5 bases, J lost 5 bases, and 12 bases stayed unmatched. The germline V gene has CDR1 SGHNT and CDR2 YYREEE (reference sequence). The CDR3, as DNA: TGTGCCAGCAGTGGACAGGGGGGACTAGCGGGAGTCCACGAGCAGTACTTC. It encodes CASSGQGGLAGVHEQYF.

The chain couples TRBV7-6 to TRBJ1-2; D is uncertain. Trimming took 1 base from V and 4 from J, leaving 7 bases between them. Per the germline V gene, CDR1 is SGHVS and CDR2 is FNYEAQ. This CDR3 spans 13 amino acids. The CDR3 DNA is TGTGCCAGCAGCTTAGGGACCCGCTATGGCTACACCTTC. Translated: CASSLGTRYGYTF.

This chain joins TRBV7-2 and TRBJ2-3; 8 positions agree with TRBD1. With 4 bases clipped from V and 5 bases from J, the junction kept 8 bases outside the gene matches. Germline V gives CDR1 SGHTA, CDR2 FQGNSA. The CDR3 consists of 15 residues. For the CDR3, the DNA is TGTGCCAGCAGCTCCAACAGGGGGTTCAGAGATACGCAGTATTTT. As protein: CASSSNRGFRDTQYF.

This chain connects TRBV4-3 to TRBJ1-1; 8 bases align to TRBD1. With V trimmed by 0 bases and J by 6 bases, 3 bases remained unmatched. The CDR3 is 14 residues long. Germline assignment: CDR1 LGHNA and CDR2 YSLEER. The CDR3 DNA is TGCGCCAGCAGCCAAGATTCAGGGGGCCCTGAAGCTTTCTTT. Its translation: CASSQDSGGPEAFF.

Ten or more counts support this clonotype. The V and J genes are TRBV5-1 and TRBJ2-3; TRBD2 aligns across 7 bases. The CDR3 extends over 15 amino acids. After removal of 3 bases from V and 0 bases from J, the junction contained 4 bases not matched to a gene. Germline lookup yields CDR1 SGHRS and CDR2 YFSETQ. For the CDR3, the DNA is TGCGCCAGCAGCTCAGCGGGGACTAGCACAGATACGCAGTATTTT. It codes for CASSSAGTSTDTQYF.

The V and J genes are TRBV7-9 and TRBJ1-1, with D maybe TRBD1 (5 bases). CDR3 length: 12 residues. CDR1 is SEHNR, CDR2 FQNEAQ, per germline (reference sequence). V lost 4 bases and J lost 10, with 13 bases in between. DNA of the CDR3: TGTGCCAGCAGCTCCTACTTGGGGGTAGCTTTCTTT. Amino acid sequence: CASSSYLGVAFF.